This TCR beta chain was sequenced during a study of blood T cells in healthy people across ages (dated by TCRdb to the mid-2010s). Regarding the study in general: In model experiments, template switching captured about one uniquely barcoded TCR beta cDNA molecule for every two T cells. The study measured age-related changes in TCR beta repertoire diversity using deep sequencing normalized with unique cDNA molecular identifiers. The donors were divided into four age groups: young (average about 16 years), middle-aged (approximately 39), aged (approximately 59) and long-lived (around 87). For two donors (one aged 18 to 29 and one aged 80 or older), the study analyzed two additional independent replicas of 1 million unique cDNA reads from the same blood draw. What the study reported, not specific to this receptor: Compared with the aged group, more naive CD4+ T cells, fewer expanded clones and increased TCR diversity were shown by the long-lived group, suggesting age selection. Donor CMV infection status was unknown, potentially confounding age-related changes in expanded clonotypes. Since profiling was done on bulk unsorted PBMCs, naive and antigen-experienced compartments could not be conclusively compared. Estimates of total diversity from one million sequenced T cells were regarded as lower bounds and underestimates. As age increased, observed TCR beta diversity per million T cells dropped in a roughly linear way, and a significant reduction was already evident by age around 41. A strong correlation was found between observed TCR beta diversity and the percentage of naive T cells measured by flow cytometry.

Systemically healthy Caucasian individuals from Russia, 35 to 50 in total and aged about 6 to 100 years, were included as donors. Roughly 9 milliliters of peripheral blood were drawn from each donor into EDTA-treated Vacutainer tubes. Ficoll-Paque density-gradient centrifugation was used to isolate PBMCs, with at least 6.5 million per sample. Trizol reagent was used to extract total RNA from the PBMCs, yielding at least 6 micrograms per sample. For every donor, flow cytometry on a PBMC aliquot measured the percentage of naive CD45RAhigh/CD27high T cells. Worth noting for this clonotype: No cognate antigen has been identified for it. Per-base qualities were not stored, and no clone one base away is much larger.

The CDR3 measures 14 amino acids from cysteine to phenylalanine. Only the CDR3 DNA stays, 42 bases, in frame from base 1. According to the germline V gene, CDR1 reads SGHDN and CDR2 reads FVKESK. Deletion took 4 bases off V and 0 bases off J, with a span of 7 bases between the germline ends. The method behind the library was 5' RACE. Sequencer: Illumina HiSeq 2500. A second PCR of roughly 7 to 11 cycles was performed with a sample-barcoded 5' primer and a J-beta primer mix. Each TCR beta cDNA molecule received a unique molecular identifier from a template-switch 5' adaptor carrying 12 random nucleotides. Each sample yielded at least 2.5 million CDR3-containing paired-end reads. First-strand cDNA was synthesized from all RNA with the Mint cDNA synthesis kit, primed by a TRBC-specific oligonucleotide. Following uracil-DNA glycosylase treatment, a first 18-cycle PCR with universal primers M1SS and BC2_uni_R was performed on all cDNA. Per the source publication's procedure: For normalization, 1 million high-quality reads, each with a distinct molecular identifier, were randomly selected from each sample. Instead of being binned into consensus sequences, reads that shared molecular identifiers were thrown out. MiTCR, run with a Q25 quality threshold and the strictest error-elimination algorithm, handled CDR3 identification, clonotype clustering and error correction. A nonparametric unseen species model using Euler transformation provided a lower-bound estimate of total TCR beta diversity. Using fastp at Q25 and MiXCR, TCRdb reprocessed the public reads and kept productive beta chains. Rows are combined by CDR3 protein, so each entry shows the most common genes and DNA. The V and J calls reflect TCRdb's pipeline rather than the authors' work. The sample data list 800,000 to 1,300,000 distinct CDR3 sequences, and about 25% of these were observed just once. About 0.72% of the sample is held by the ten biggest clonotypes.

The sample also formed part of further work on T cells of mothers and their children. According to the second study: The donors were nine systemically healthy Caucasian individuals, made up of three mothers and their six children. cDNA synthesis consumed the entire amount of extracted RNA, loaded at about 1.5 ug RNA in each 15 ul reaction. In the second PCR, the M1S primer added sample barcodes and 2-4 random nucleotides. More than 8 million TCR beta CDR3 reads were obtained from each mother, and roughly 3.1 million reads were obtained from each child. Thymic selection shapes the output of TCR recombination in a similar way in related and unrelated pairs, and inherited differences have a minor effect. Normalized repertoire overlap was always slightly but never significantly higher in related than unrelated mother-child pairs. No persistent microchimeric T cell clones were found, with a detection sensitivity of 85 to 100 clones per million clonotypes. Deep NGS was used in the study to compare the TCR beta repertoires of mothers and children and to look for features that separate related mother-child pairs from unrelated individuals. Mothers averaged 40 +/- 4 years of age and children averaged about 10 +/- 4 years. After adapter ligation was performed with NEBNext reagents, the libraries were sequenced on an Illumina HiSeq 2000 with 100+100 nt paired-end reads. To avoid cross-contamination, the mother libraries and the child libraries were prepared a month apart and sequenced in separate runs. For each donor, somewhere between roughly 500,000 and 2,100,000 distinct TCR beta clonotypes were identified. Naive TCR beta clonotypes were estimated from low-frequency clonotypes matched to each donor's FACS-determined naive share, without sorting.

The sequence came from a girl aged 2 to 10 in good health. Sequences were obtained from blood. The chain joins TRBV14 to TRBJ2-1; the D gene is not confidently resolved. The DNA reads TGTGCCAGCAGCCCGGTCAACTCCTACAATGAGCAGTTCTTC. Protein translation: CASSPVNSYNEQFF. Here the CDR3 is joined to the reference TRBV14 and TRBJ2-1 genes, and the full variable domain is: EAGVTQFPSHSVIEKGQTVTLRCDPISGHDNLYWYRRVMGKEIKFLLHFVKESKQDESGMPNNRFLAERTGGTYSTLKVQPAELEDSGVYFCASSPVNSYNEQFFGPGTRLTVL.